One sample yielded the 25 T cell receptor beta chains listed below, sequenced in a study of shared clonotypes between healthy human individuals. Clones were read by immunoSEQ multiplex PCR, and TCRdb kept only the in-frame ones, dropping some. The repertoire consists of some 1.5 million clones, with nearly 99% occurring once and the leading ten covering about 0.4%. The sample consisted of naive CD4+ T cells sorted from blood. Documented subset: CD45RA+ positively selected. Source of these receptors: a man aged 30 to 39 in good health.

V is TRBV18 and J is TRBJ1-3; D is perhaps TRBD1 (6 bases). Trimming removed 1 base at V and 4 bases at J, with 23 bases between. From germline, CDR1 is KGHSH and CDR2 LQKENI. The CDR3 totals 19 residues. The CDR3 reads CASSPRLAGLAGGGNTIYF. The CDR3 DNA sequence: TGTGCCAGCTCACCACGATTAGCAGGGCTTGCCGGGGGCGGAAACACCATATATTTT.

The genes are TRBV19 and TRBJ2-5; D unclear. The CDR3 contains 14 residues. Trimming left V 6 bases short and J 5 bases short, with 16 bases between. Germline V gene data show CDR1 as LNHDA and CDR2 as SQIVND (reference sequence). DNA for the CDR3: TGTGCCAGTAGCTTCCCGGGTTCTGGGGAGACCCAGTACTTC. It codes for CASSFPGSGETQYF.

The CDR3 coding sequence is TGTGCCAGCAGTGAAGCAACAGGGGGCACCGGGGAGCTGTTTTTT. Translating gives CASSEATGGTGELFF. The chain links TRBV6-1 to TRBJ2-2, with 8 bases lining up with TRBD1. V shed 0 bases and J 4 bases; nucleotides not matched to a gene: 1. Germline CDR1 MNHNS, CDR2 SASEGT. This CDR3 comprises 15 residues.

CDR3 sequence reads: CSVGSQSRNEQFF. The DNA for the CDR3 is TGCAGCGTTGGAAGCCAGAGCCGCAATGAGCAGTTCTTC. This chain joins TRBV29-1 and TRBJ2-1; D is unclear. The CDR3 loop spans 13 amino acids. Per germline, CDR1 SQVTM and CDR2 ANQGSEA. The V end lost 4 bases, the J end lost 6 bases, and 13 bases lay between the germline ends.

The chain is built from TRBV7-2 and TRBJ2-1; D remains ambiguous. Trimming left V 3 bases short and J 0 bases short, with 9 bases between. CDR3 length: 15 amino acids. Germline V lookup: CDR1 SGHTA, CDR2 FQGNSA. CDR3 protein: CASSFRLVSYNEQFF. CDR3 nucleotide sequence: TGTGCCAGCAGCTTTAGATTAGTCTCCTACAATGAGCAGTTCTTC.

V gene TRBV6-4 combines with J gene TRBJ2-2; tentatively, D is TRBD1 or TRBD2 (5 bases each). The CDR3 is 14 amino acids. V dropped 0 bases and J dropped 4 bases, with 6 bases sitting between them. The V gene's germline CDR1 is MRHNA and CDR2 SNTAGT. In DNA form, the CDR3 reads TGTGCCAGCAGTGACTCGGGACCCACCGGGGAGCTGTTTTTT. This translates into CASSDSGPTGELFF.

The chain joins TRBV27 to TRBJ1-2, with TRBD1 as a possible D gene (5 bases). The germline V gene encodes CDR1 MNHEY and CDR2 SMNVEV (reference sequence). CDR3 length: 12 residues. The germline V and J ends were trimmed by 6 bases and 7 bases, with 12 bases remaining between them. The CDR3 loop reads CASSSAGVGYTF. The CDR3 DNA follows: TGTGCCAGCAGCTCGGCGGGGGTTGGCTACACCTTC.

This clone was detected only once. V is TRBV5-1 and J is TRBJ1-1; maybe TRBD1 (5 bases). The germline V and J ends were trimmed by 0 bases and 4 bases, with 16 bases remaining between them. CDR1 and CDR2 (germline): SGHRS, YFSETQ. The CDR3 consists of 16 residues. As DNA, the CDR3 is TGCGCCAGCAGCTTGGTGGCAGGGTTTGAAGTCACTGAAGCTTTCTTT. This codes for CASSLVAGFEVTEAFF.

The chain carries TRBV5-1 and TRBJ2-1; 12 positions match TRBD1. J lost 4 bases, V lost 2 bases, and 10 bases had no gene match. Germline-derived CDR1 and CDR2 are SGHRS and YFSETQ. This CDR3 has 18 residues. The CDR3 spells CASSFRDRGRFPYNEQFF. CDR3 sequence (DNA): TGCGCCAGCAGCTTCCGGGACAGGGGGCGTTTTCCTTACAATGAGCAGTTCTTC.

The chain uses TRBV16 and TRBJ1-1, with D possibly TRBD1 on 5 matching bases. Trimming removed 4 bases from V and 3 bases from J, with 9 bases in between. Germline V gene lookup returns CDR1 KGHSY and CDR2 FQNENV. The CDR3 loop spans 13 amino acids. The CDR3 DNA reads TGTGCCAGCAGCCCCCCGGGGGACACTGAAGCTTTCTTT. It yields the protein CASSPPGDTEAFF. Looking up the rest from reference TRBV16 and TRBJ1-1 gives the full variable domain: GEEVAQTPKHLVRGEGQKAKLYCAPIKGHSYVFWYQQVLKNEFKFLISFQNENVFDETGMPKERFSAKCLPNSPCSLEIQATKLEDSAVYFCASSPPGDTEAFFGQGTRLTVV.

The gene calls are TRBV6-6 and TRBJ2-7, with 9 bases fitting TRBD1. The J segment lost 2 bases and the V segment lost 5 bases, leaving 7 bases of the junction unmatched. From germline, CDR1 is MNHNY and CDR2 SVGAGI (reference sequence). The CDR3 spans 15 residues. CDR3 in amino acids: CASSTTGTGTYEQYF. The CDR3 DNA sequence: TGTGCCAGCAGTACCACCGGGACAGGGACCTACGAGCAGTACTTC.

This chain joins TRBV5-8 and TRBJ1-1, with TRBD1 identical over 8 bases. Germline V gives CDR1 SGHTS, CDR2 YDEGEE. This CDR3 has 16 amino acids. V dropped 4 bases and J dropped 5; count of bases not matched to a gene: 13. The CDR3 protein is CASSRGLGTGETEAFF. CDR3 bases: TGTGCCAGCAGCCGGGGATTGGGGACAGGCGAGACTGAAGCTTTCTTT.

V usage is TRBV5-5 and J usage is TRBJ2-2; D is undetermined. V lost 2 bases, J lost 4 bases, and 6 bases lay in between. CDR1 and CDR2 (germline): SGHKS, YYEKEE (reference sequence). CDR3 length: 13 amino acids. CDR3 region: CASSFASTGELFF. The CDR3 nucleotides read TGTGCCAGCAGCTTCGCATCCACCGGGGAGCTGTTTTTT.

The chain recombines TRBV4-3 with TRBJ2-7; 8 bases line up with TRBD2. This CDR3 is 14 amino acids long. Germline loops: CDR1 LGHNA, CDR2 YSLEER. V gave up 4 bases and J gave up 3 bases; unmatched junction bases: 5. For the CDR3, the DNA is TGCGCCAGCAGCCCGGGAGGGACTAGCTACGAGCAGTACTTC. Its protein product is CASSPGGTSYEQYF.

This clone was counted once. This chain connects TRBV9 to TRBJ2-7, with 8 nucleotides matching TRBD1. The V gene's germline CDR1 is SGDLS and CDR2 YYNGEE. The junction had 8 bases not matched to a gene; V was cut back by 2 bases and J by 4 bases. The CDR3 length is 15 residues. The CDR3 bases are TGTGCCAGCAGCGTCCCGACAGGGGTCGGTTACGAGCAGTACTTC. This translates into CASSVPTGVGYEQYF.

The rearrangement uses TRBV6-5 and TRBJ2-7; 10 positions agree with TRBD1. The CDR3 loop spans 14 amino acids. Germline V gives CDR1 MNHEY, CDR2 SVGAGI. The V gene end was trimmed by 6 bases and the J gene end by 4 bases; junction bases not matched to a gene: 6. The chain's CDR3 is CASRQDRGQYEQYF. The CDR3 DNA reads TGTGCCAGCAGACAAGACAGGGGGCAATACGAGCAGTACTTC.

The chain carries TRBV7-9 and TRBJ1-3; a weak D match, TRBD1 (5 bases). Trimming shortened V by 8 bases and J by 3 bases, and 14 bases separated the two germline ends. In germline, CDR1 is SEHNR, CDR2 FQNEAQ (reference sequence). This CDR3 has 14 residues. DNA of the CDR3: TGTGCCAGCGCGGGGCAGTCGCATGGAAACACCATATATTTT. This sequence encodes CASAGQSHGNTIYF.

V gene TRBV6-5 combines with J gene TRBJ2-2, with 8 bases matching TRBD1. The V segment lost 6 bases and the J segment 6 bases; nucleotides outside the gene matches: 9. Germline CDR1 MNHEY, CDR2 SVGAGI. The CDR3 has 15 residues. The CDR3 protein is CASSPGTGWAGELFF. The CDR3 nucleotides are TGTGCCAGCAGCCCTGGGACAGGTTGGGCCGGGGAGCTGTTTTTT.

V and J are TRBV10-3 and TRBJ1-4; D is unresolved. Germline CDR1 is ENHRY and CDR2 is SYGVKD. This CDR3 has 12 amino acids. Deletions cut 8 bases from V and 6 bases from J, with 10 bases between. The CDR3: CAIGEFDEKLFF. For the CDR3, the DNA is TGTGCCATCGGGGAATTCGATGAAAAACTGTTTTTT.

The rearrangement links TRBV5-1 to TRBJ2-1; perhaps D is TRBD1 or TRBD2 (5 bases each). Trimming removed 4 bases at V and 2 bases at J, with 16 bases between. The V gene's germline CDR1 is SGHRS and CDR2 YFSETQ. The CDR3 totals 16 residues. The CDR3 sequence is CASSVGTLLAYNEQFF. The CDR3 DNA reads as TGCGCCAGCAGCGTCGGGACCTTGCTCGCCTACAATGAGCAGTTCTTC.

The rearrangement links TRBV4-2 to TRBJ2-7; TRBD1 matches at 7 bases. CDR3 length: 15 residues. Germline CDR1 is LGHNA and CDR2 is YNFKEQ. V dropped 1 base and J dropped 3; count of bases not matched to a gene: 6. The CDR3, as DNA: TGTGCCAGCAGCCAAGTGACGACAGGGTTCTACGAGCAGTACTTC. This translates into CASSQVTTGFYEQYF.

Points on this clone: Other DNA sequences of this sample code for an identical CDR3. The V call is TRBV29-1, the J call TRBJ2-7, with D possibly TRBD1 on 5 matching bases. CDR1 is SQVTM, CDR2 ANQGSEA, per germline. The V end lost 4 bases, the J end lost 3 bases, and 7 bases lay between the germline ends. CDR3 length: 11 residues. Here the CDR3 DNA reads TGCAGCGTTGCCCAGGGCTACGAGCAGTACTTC. Its protein is CSVAQGYEQYF.

The V gene is TRBV5-1, the J gene TRBJ2-1; D may be TRBD2 (5 bases). The CDR3 consists of 16 residues. Germline V lookup: CDR1 SGHRS, CDR2 YFSETQ. With 3 bases removed from V and 2 bases from J, the gap between germline ends came to 15 bases. The CDR3 region has the DNA TGCGCCAGCAGCTCCTACAGCGGACTCACCTACAATGAGCAGTTCTTC. Protein product: CASSSYSGLTYNEQFF.

This chain uses TRBV13 with TRBJ2-1; TRBD2 matches 9 bases. The CDR3 is made up of 16 amino acids. The J segment lost 6 bases and the V segment lost 5 bases, leaving 11 bases of the junction unmatched. Germline loops: CDR1 PRHDT, CDR2 FYEKMQ (reference sequence). DNA of the CDR3: TGTGCCAGCAGCCGACTAGCGGCCCATCGGGGCAATGAGCAGTTCTTC. The encoded protein is CASSRLAAHRGNEQFF.

The chain joins TRBV28 to TRBJ2-5; TRBD2 is a possible D gene (5 bases). Per germline, CDR1 MDHEN and CDR2 SYDVKM. The V and J ends lost 6 bases and 5 bases respectively, with 10 bases between them. The CDR3 extends over 12 amino acids. The CDR3 nucleotides are TGTGCCAGCAGAACCCCGGGGGAGACCCAGTACTTC. This sequence encodes CASRTPGETQYF.